This TCR beta chain was documented in a study of T cell responses to AZD1222 COVID-19 vaccine (dated by TCRdb to about 2021). In the study overall: A total of 230 to 250 trial participants underwent TCR sequencing, of whom roughly 210 had received two doses of AZD1222 and 26 had received two doses of the MenACWY control vaccine. Trial participants were enrolled by age into subgroups of 18-55, 56-69 and 70-plus years, and about 150, 27 and 61 TCR-sequenced participants, respectively, were included in these subgroups. The paper as a whole reports these results and caveats: After two AZD1222 doses, both the breadth and the depth of spike-specific TCRs were significantly higher than at day 0 and than in MenACWY recipients. Most participants were white British and females outnumbered males, and the authors suggested that clonal diversity may have been underestimated. No day 14 peak-response samples were available, so repertoires were characterized only after the peak T cell response. Reportedly, almost half of the unique spike-specific TCRs recognized epitopes lying outside the regions that are mutated in the B.1.351 and B.1.1.7 variants. The whole spike protein was spanned by vaccine-associated CD4 TCRs, and dominant responses were seen in regions 160-218 and 743-854. In the small 56-69-year group, the increase in depth fell short of significance, most likely because of low power. Conclusions about previously exposed vaccinees were limited because only a handful of AZD1222 recipients were SARS-CoV-2 seropositive at baseline.

On this clone: The specificity of this receptor is unknown. No clone much larger than this one lies a single base away; base qualities are absent.

The CDR3 regions of human TCRbeta chains were analyzed by immunosequencing. Under the source paper's analysis protocol: Repertoire TCRs were checked for matches against a reference library of SARS-CoV-2-specific TCRs that had been generated using the MIRA antigen-specificity platform. Breadth was defined as the fraction of unique TCRs that were SARS-CoV-2-associated. Depth was defined as the fraction of total T cells that were SARS-CoV-2-associated. Each spike-specific TCR was assigned to its reactive spike region and to a CD4 or CD8 class using the MIRA data. Log10-transformed breadth and depth values were compared by one-way ANOVA with Sidak's multiple comparisons tests. Imported from immuneACCESS, the table was reduced by TCRdb to in-frame sequences with V and J called. These copies leave out some clones; in studies compared against another copy, an unresolved V gene accounts for under half, and the cause of the remainder is not known. V, J and clone size were drawn from that table, and D and trimming were deduced from the DNA. The table for this sample lists about 69,000 clones; approximately 82% of them were counted only once. Nearly 25% of the sample lies in the top ten.

The CDR3 goes from the cysteine to the phenylalanine over 15 residues. Just CDR3 DNA is preserved here, 45 bases in frame from base 1. Looking up the germline V gene yields CDR1 SGDLS and CDR2 YYNGEE. Trimming at the junction amounts to 0 bases on V and 1 base on J, and the germline ends lie 10 bases apart. The time point label, read with the paper, signifies: about 28 days (+/-7) after the second vaccine dose. AZD1222 recipients with second doses at about 4 weeks or about 12 weeks were pooled, because spike-specific TCR depth and breadth did not differ between schedules. Samples from vaccinated people were obtained from the UK trials COV001 and COV002, which included a single-blind randomized controlled phase 2/3 trial of AZD1222 (ChAdOx1 nCoV-19) in healthy adults. For TCRbeta chain sequencing, PBMC samples were collected from trial participants at day 0 and at day 28 after the second dose.

This chain joins TRBV9 to TRBJ1-2; a confident D gene designation cannot be given. This TCR came from an adult who received the AZD1222 COVID-19 vaccine. Material: peripheral blood, obtained 28 days after the second AZD1222 dose. This receptor has the CDR3 CASSVEVGSNYGYTF. The nucleotide sequence reads TGTGCCAGCAGCGTAGAGGTGGGGAGTAACTATGGCTACACCTTC.